The entry that follows covers one TCR beta chain sequence. Its specificity is unknown. The data are from a study of cytomegalovirus exposure and HLA in healthy donors. The study, taken as a whole, reports: Most TCR sequences were seen very rarely across donors, but some public TCRs occurred in many.

From germline, CDR1 is LGHNA and CDR2 YSLEER. This CDR3 spans 15 amino acids. Trimming took 0 bases from V and 2 from J, leaving 8 bases between them. The assay was immunoSEQ multiplex PCR, and TCRdb's table has in-frame clones only and misses some. The table has 150,000 to 200,000 clones, 75% to 90% seen once; the top ten hold around 2.1%. Sequencing used PBMCs. The V gene is TRBV4-3, the J gene TRBJ2-1; D unclear. This clonotype was obtained from a young woman in good health and CMV-seronegative. This CDR3 reads CASSQDPGTYNEQFF. The CDR3 DNA sequence: TGCGCCAGCAGCCAAGATCCGGGTACCTACAATGAGCAGTTCTTC.